A selection of T cell receptor beta chains follows, all from one sample in a study of blood T cell repertoires in COVID-19. This table comes from immunoSEQ multiplex PCR, and its TCRdb copy is limited to in-frame clones, with some not included. The data contain 20,000 or so clones, 70% to 90% of them seen just once; the ten biggest clones take up 5%. Sequenced material: PBMCs or T cells enriched from blood (not recorded which). These receptors all come from a woman aged 30 to 39 who had recovered from COVID-19. Both conserved end residues are part of each CDR3. A D gene is named only where the DNA matches it firmly. Clone size, where shown, is once, few, many, or a class for clones that have expanded.

TRBJ1-3,TRBV5-1,15,-,-,TGCGCCAGCAGCTTAAGAGCAGGGGCTGGAAACACCATATATTTT,CASSLRAGAGNTIYF
TRBJ2-5,TRBV28,15,-,-,TGTGCCAGCAGTTTACGAGAGCCGTACCAAGAGACCCAGTACTTC,CASSLREPYQETQYF
TRBJ1-6,TRBV6-2/TRBV6-3,14,TRBD1,-,TGTGCCAGCAGTGACAGGGGGCCTGATTCACCCCTCCACTTT,CASSDRGPDSPLHF
TRBJ1-4,TRBV30,15,-,few,TGTGCCTGGAGTGGACACCGGGGGGGCAATGAAAAACTGTTTTTT,CAWSGHRGGNEKLFF
TRBJ2-2,TRBV11-2,14,-,-,TGTGCCAGCAGCCCCAGTTTGGTCACCGGGGAGCTGTTTTTT,CASSPSLVTGELFF
TRBJ2-7,TRBV30,12,-,-,TGTGCCTGGAACGCAGGGGTCCACGAGCAGTACTTC,CAWNAGVHEQYF
TRBJ1-6,TRBV11-3,15,TRBD1,-,TGTGCCAGCAGCTTAAACGGACAGGGTAATTCACCCCTCCACTTT,CASSLNGQGNSPLHF
TRBJ2-5,TRBV25-1,14,-,-,TGTGCCAGCAGTATTAGGGGGGGCCAAGAGACCCAGTACTTC,CASSIRGGQETQYF
TRBJ1-1,TRBV19,15,-,few,TGTGCCAGTAGTATAGGAGGGTCAATGAACACTGAAGCTTTCTTT,CASSIGGSMNTEAFF
TRBJ2-3,TRBV28,17,TRBD2,-,TGTGCCAGCAGTTTATATGCTAGCGGGGGGGACACAGATACGCAGTATTTT,CASSLYASGGDTDTQYF
TRBJ1-2,TRBV3-1/TRBV3-2,15,TRBD1,-,TGTGCCAGCAGCCAAACCGGGACAGGGAACTATGGCTACACCTTC,CASSQTGTGNYGYTF
TRBJ2-7,TRBV7-3,15,-,-,TGTGCCAGCAGCTTAACGTTTGGGGGCCCCTACGAGCAGTACTTC,CASSLTFGGPYEQYF
TRBJ2-7,TRBV19,16,-,-,TGTGCCAGTAGTGCCCCAGGGCCCTCTCCTCTCTACGAGCAGTACTTC,CASSAPGPSPLYEQYF
TRBJ1-1,TRBV27,13,-,-,TGTGCCAGCAGTTCCGCAGTGAACACTGAAGCTTTCTTT,CASSSAVNTEAFF
TRBJ2-2,TRBV2,15,-,-,TGTGCCAGCAGTGTCGGTCAGGGCTTGACCGGGGAGCTGTTTTTT,CASSVGQGLTGELFF
TRBJ1-6,TRBV5-1,17,TRBD1,-,TGCGCCAGCCGAATCAGGGGGCCGTTATTCTATAATTCACCCCTCCACTTT,CASRIRGPLFYNSPLHF
TRBJ1-6,TRBV7-2,15,-,-,TGTGCCAGCAGCTTAGACTCCAGGTATAATTCACCCCTCCACTTT,CASSLDSRYNSPLHF
TRBJ1-5,TRBV6-5,14,TRBD1,-,TGTGCCAGCAGCCCCACAGGGGGAACTCAGCCCCAGCATTTT,CASSPTGGTQPQHF
TRBJ2-1,TRBV29-1,12,-,-,TGCAGCGTTGAAGATTCCCAGATTGAGCAGTTCTTC,CSVEDSQIEQFF
TRBJ1-5,TRBV6-5,12,-,-,TGTGCCAGCGGACAGATCAATCAGCCCCAGCATTTT,CASGQINQPQHF
TRBJ2-4,TRBV6-5,16,TRBD2,-,TGTGCCAGCAGTTACTCCACGGGAGGAGGCAAAAACATTCAGTACTTC,CASSYSTGGGKNIQYF
TRBJ1-1,TRBV5-1,14,-,-,TGCGCCAGCAGCTTGGGCGCGGGGGGCACTGAAGCTTTCTTT,CASSLGAGGTEAFF
TRBJ2-2,TRBV30,16,TRBD2,-,TGTGCCTGGAGTCCTTATAGCGGGGGGAAAACCGGGGAGCTGTTTTTT,CAWSPYSGGKTGELFF
TRBJ2-5,TRBV6-5,15,TRBD1,-,TGTGCCAGCAGGACGGACAGGGGGCGACAAGAGACCCAGTACTTC,CASRTDRGRQETQYF
TRBJ1-6,TRBV7-9,15,-,-,TGTGCCAGCAGCTTACAGTCAGGGGTTAATTCACCCCTCCACTTT,CASSLQSGVNSPLHF
TRBJ1-2,TRBV28,14,-,few,TGTGCCAGCACCCAAGACCGACAGGCCCATGGCTACACCTTC,CASTQDRQAHGYTF
TRBJ1-6,TRBV7-3,15,TRBD1,-,TGTGCCAGCAGCCCGGCGACAGGGGCGAATTCACCCCTCCACTTT,CASSPATGANSPLHF
TRBJ2-7,TRBV3-1/TRBV3-2,14,-,-,TGTGCCAGCAGCCAAGATGAGAGGGCAGCCGAGCAGTACTTC,CASSQDERAAEQYF
TRBJ2-7,TRBV29-1,12,-,-,TGCAGCGTTGAACGGGGGAGGCACGAGCAGTACTTC,CSVERGRHEQYF
TRBJ1-2,TRBV28,12,-,-,TGTGCCAGCAGTTTAGCGCGGATGAGCTACACCTTC,CASSLARMSYTF
TRBJ2-2,TRBV7-2,16,TRBD2,-,TGTGCCAGCAGCGTCAACGGGGGGGCGAACACCGGGGAGCTGTTTTTT,CASSVNGGANTGELFF
TRBJ2-3,TRBV19,15,TRBD1,few,TGTGCCAGTAATAGGGGACAGGGGAACACAGATACGCAGTATTTT,CASNRGQGNTDTQYF
TRBJ2-2,TRBV1,20,-,once,TGCACCAGCAGCCAACCCCCAGCGGGGGGGCCTTATAGTTATACCGGGGAGCTGTTTTTT,CTSSQPPAGGPYSYTGELFF
TRBJ1-3,TRBV12-3/TRBV12-4,12,-,-,TGTGCCAGCAGTGGCATAAGAAACACCATATATTTT,CASSGIRNTIYF
TRBJ2-7,TRBV4-2,16,TRBD1,few,TGTGCCAGCAGCCAAGAGACCGGGACAGGGGGGTACGAGCAGTACTTC,CASSQETGTGGYEQYF
TRBJ2-3,TRBV29-1,15,TRBD2,-,TGCAGCGTCGCAGTAGCGGGGGTCAGCACAGATACGCAGTATTTT,CSVAVAGVSTDTQYF
TRBJ2-2,TRBV6-2/TRBV6-3,16,TRBD1,-,TGTGCCAGCAGTTTCCACGGACAGGACTACACCGGGGAGCTGTTTTTT,CASSFHGQDYTGELFF
TRBJ2-3,TRBV10-3,16,TRBD2,-,TGTGCCATCAGTGAGCCAGCGGGGGGGCTAGTAGATACGCAGTATTTT,CAISEPAGGLVDTQYF
TRBJ1-1,TRBV6-5,13,-,-,TGTGCCAGCAGATCTTTGTCCTTCGCTGAAGCTTTCTTT,CASRSLSFAEAFF
TRBJ2-2,TRBV5-4,17,TRBD2,few,TGTGCCAGCAGCTTGTATAGCCTAGCGGGCAACACCGGGGAGCTGTTTTTT,CASSLYSLAGNTGELFF
TRBJ2-5,TRBV2,15,-,-,TGTGCCAGCAGTCCACAGGTGACCAATGAAGAGACCCAGTACTTC,CASSPQVTNEETQYF
TRBJ2-7,TRBV19,11,-,-,TGTGCCAGTTGGAACGCGGGCGAGCAGTACTTC,CASWNAGEQYF
TRBJ1-1,TRBV18,19,-,-,TGTGCCAGCTCACCACAAATCGTGGGGGCACAGGGAAAGAACACTGAAGCTTTCTTT,CASSPQIVGAQGKNTEAFF
TRBJ1-5,TRBV28,13,-,-,TGTGCCAGCAGTTTGCAGGGGAGCCAGCCCCAGCATTTT,CASSLQGSQPQHF
TRBJ2-7,TRBV7-2,11,TRBD1,-,TGTGCCAGCAGCTTATTGGGGACAGCTTACTTC,CASSLLGTAYF
TRBJ1-1,TRBV7-2,14,-,-,TGTGCCAGCAGCTTAGGGGGCTCGAACACTGAAGCTTTCTTT,CASSLGGSNTEAFF
TRBJ2-2,TRBV10-1,18,-,once,TGCGCCAGCAGTGACATACTCACGAGGGCAGGGAGGTCCGGGGAGCTGTTTTTT,CASSDILTRAGRSGELFF
TRBJ1-2,TRBV6-4,14,-,-,TGTGCCAGCAGTGGAAGTTTAGCTAACTATGGCTACACCTTC,CASSGSLANYGYTF
TRBJ2-1,TRBV11-1,11,-,-,TGTGCCAGCAGCTCCTTTAATGAGCAGTTCTTC,CASSSFNEQFF